This T cell receptor beta chain originates from a study of shared clonotypes between healthy human individuals. As for the study in general: The composition of the donors was two women and a few men aged 18 to 49.

Healthy and HIV-negative, the adult donors had no recent acute infections or vaccinations. Overall study findings and caveats: In having few donors, the study represented limited genetic and exposure-history diversity.

About this clone: Its specificity is unknown.

Ten immunoSEQ deep assay plates served to sequence unsorted PBMC DNA. TCRdb keeps only in-frame clones here, not all; method: immunoSEQ multiplex PCR. Of hundreds of thousands of clones in the sample, roughly four fifths were seen once. Germline V gene sequence: CDR1 SGHRS, CDR2 YFSETQ. Trimming took off 6 bases at V and 4 bases at J, with 13 bases between the two ends. CDR3 size: 13 residues. The chain is built from TRBV5-1 and TRBJ1-1; a weak D match, TRBD1 (5 bases). Specimen: PBMCs. The source is a middle-aged woman in good health. Some clones in this sample may be carry-over from other donors' samples. CDR3 bases: TGCGCCAGCACCCTTCCCGGGGGCACTGAAGCTTTCTTT. It codes for CASTLPGGTEAFF.